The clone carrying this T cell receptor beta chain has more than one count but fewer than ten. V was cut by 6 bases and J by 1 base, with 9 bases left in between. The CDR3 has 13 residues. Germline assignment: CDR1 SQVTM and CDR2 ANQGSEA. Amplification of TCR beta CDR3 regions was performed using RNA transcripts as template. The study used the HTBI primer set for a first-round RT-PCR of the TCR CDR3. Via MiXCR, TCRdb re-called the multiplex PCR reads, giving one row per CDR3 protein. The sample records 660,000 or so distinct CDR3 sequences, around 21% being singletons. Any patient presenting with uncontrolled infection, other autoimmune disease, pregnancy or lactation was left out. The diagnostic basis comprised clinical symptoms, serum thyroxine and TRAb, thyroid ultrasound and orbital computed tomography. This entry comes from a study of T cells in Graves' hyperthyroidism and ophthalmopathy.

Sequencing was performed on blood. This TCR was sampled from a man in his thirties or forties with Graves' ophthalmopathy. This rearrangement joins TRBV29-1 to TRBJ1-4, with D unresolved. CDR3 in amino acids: CSVRGRTNEKLFF. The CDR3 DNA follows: TGCAGCGTGCGTGGGAGAACTAATGAAAAACTGTTTTTT.